This T cell receptor (beta chain) is drawn from a study of shared clonotypes between healthy human individuals. J was trimmed by 8 bases and V by 2 bases; bases with no gene match: 5. The CDR3 contains 15 residues. CDR1 is SGHTA, CDR2 FQGNSA, per germline. Profiled with immunoSEQ multiplex PCR; TCRdb holds only in-frame clones, not every one. The table has over a million clones, approximately 97% seen once. Broader study findings: The authors sampled blood alone, and tissue repertoires likely differ.

This clone was seen a single time. Its specificity is unknown. The clonotype was recovered from a man between 25 and 39 years old in good health. Material: naive CD4+ T cells sorted from blood. The subset is: CD45RA+ positively selected. This chain uses TRBV7-2 with TRBJ2-4; TRBD2 matches at 11 bases. This CDR3 is CASSLMTSGNHIQYF. The CDR3, as DNA: TGTGCCAGCAGCTTAATGACTAGCGGGAACCACATTCAGTACTTC.